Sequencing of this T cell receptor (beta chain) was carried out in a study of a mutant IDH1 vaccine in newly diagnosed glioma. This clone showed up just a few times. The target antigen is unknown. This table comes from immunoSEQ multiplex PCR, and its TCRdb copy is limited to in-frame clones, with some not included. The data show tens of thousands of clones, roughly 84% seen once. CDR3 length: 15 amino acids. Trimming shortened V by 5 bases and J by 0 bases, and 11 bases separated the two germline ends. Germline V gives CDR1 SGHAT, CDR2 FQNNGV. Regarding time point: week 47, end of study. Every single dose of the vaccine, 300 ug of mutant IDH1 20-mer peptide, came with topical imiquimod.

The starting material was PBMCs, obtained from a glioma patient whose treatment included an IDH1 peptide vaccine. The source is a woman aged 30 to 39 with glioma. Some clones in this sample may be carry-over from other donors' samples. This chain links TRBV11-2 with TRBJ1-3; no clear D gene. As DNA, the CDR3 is TGTGCCAGCAGCGGGGATAGGGACTCTGGAAACACCATATATTTT. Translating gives CASSGDRDSGNTIYF.